These 20 T cell receptor beta chains came from one sample sequenced in a study of T cells in Graves' hyperthyroidism and ophthalmopathy. The source material, RNA transcripts, was used to amplify TCR beta CDR3 regions. First-round RT-PCR of the TCR CDR3 relied on the HTBI primer set. TCRdb called the multiplex PCR reads again in MiXCR, with one record for every CDR3 protein. The sample lists about 400,000 distinct CDR3 sequences; around 14% were seen once. The sequenced sample consisted of blood. The receptors stem from a young woman with Graves' hyperthyroidism.

About this clonotype: This may arise from a read error, as a much more abundant clone is one base away. The rearrangement joins TRBV10-3 to TRBJ2-3; D possibly corresponds to TRBD2 (5 bases). The V gene's germline CDR1 is ENHRY and CDR2 SYGVKD. CDR3 length: 15 residues. Here the CDR3 DNA reads TGTGCCACCAGTGTCGAGAGGGCGAGCACAGATACGCAGTATTTT. Its protein product is CATSVERASTDTQYF.

This clonotype was recorded once. A clone one base away is much larger, so this may be a read error. This CDR3 reads CASSGTVGNTEALF. In DNA form, the CDR3 reads TGCGCCAGCAGCGGAACGGTCGGGAACACTGAAGCTCTCTTT. The chain joins TRBV5-1 to TRBJ1-1; unclear D gene. Looked up from germline, CDR1 is SGHRS and CDR2 is YFSETQ. CDR3 length: 14 amino acids.

V usage is TRBV18 and J usage is TRBJ1-2, with TRBD1 matching 10 bases. Germline CDR1 reads KGHSH; CDR2 reads LQKENI. V was pared by 6 bases and J by 0 bases, with 4 bases of the junction left unmatched. This CDR3 has 15 residues. CDR3 nucleotides: TGTGCCAGCTCCCACGACAGGGGGCCTAACTATGGCTACACCTTC. This gives the protein CASSHDRGPNYGYTF.

The sample holds a few counts of this clonotype. The V and J genes are TRBV4-2 and TRBJ2-4, with 7 bases lining up with TRBD1. Unmatched junction bases numbered 4, after V lost 0 bases and J lost 5 bases. Per the germline V gene, CDR1 is LGHNA and CDR2 is YNFKEQ. The CDR3 is 15 residues long. The CDR3 nucleotides read TGTGCCAGCAGCCAAGATGGGACAGTTGAAAACATTCAGTACTTC. Translation: CASSQDGTVENIQYF.

Remarks on this clonotype: A much larger clonotype is one base distant, so this may be a read error. Lacking the conserved final phenylalanine or tryptophan, this CDR3 likely reflects a read error. J is TRBJ1-1 and V is TRBV7-9; D remains ambiguous. The V end was cut by 6 bases, the J end by 1 base, with 12 bases between. The CDR3 has 14 amino acids. From germline, CDR1 is SEHNR and CDR2 FQNEAQ (reference sequence). The CDR3 is CASRERNKNTEAFL. Here the CDR3 DNA reads TGTGCCAGCAGGGAAAGAAACAAGAACACTGAAGCTTTCCTT.

V usage is TRBV18 and J usage is TRBJ1-1; TRBD1 agrees at 7 bases. The trim removed 4 bases at V and 0 bases at J, leaving 8 bases unmatched. Per germline, CDR1 KGHSH and CDR2 LQKENI. The length of the CDR3 is 16 residues. The DNA of the CDR3 is TGTGCCAGCTCACTCCAGGGGGGTACCATGAACACTGAAGCTTTCTTT. Amino acids: CASSLQGGTMNTEAFF.

The rearrangement links TRBV15 to TRBJ2-1; D is perhaps TRBD2 (5 bases). Trimming stripped 0 bases from V and 8 bases from J, with 5 bases between. The germline CDR1 and CDR2 sequences are LNHNV and YYDKDF (reference sequence). The CDR3 extends over 12 amino acids. The DNA of the CDR3 is TGTGCCACCAGCAGAGAGGGAGATGAGCAGTTCTTC. This sequence encodes CATSREGDEQFF.

This clonotype was seen repeatedly, ten times or more. CDR3 in amino acids: CASSFSPSNEQFF. In DNA, the CDR3 is TGTGCCAGCAGCTTTTCCCCTAGTAATGAGCAGTTCTTC. This rearrangement joins TRBV7-2 to TRBJ2-1; no reliable D call. The CDR3 is made up of 13 amino acids. Germline values: CDR1 SGHTA, CDR2 FQGNSA. V lost 3 bases and J 7 bases, leaving 10 bases between the germline ends.

The chain employs TRBV5-4 and TRBJ2-7, with D possibly being TRBD1 (6 bases). Germline V lookup: CDR1 SGHNT, CDR2 YYREEE (reference sequence). This CDR3 has 14 residues. The V and J ends lost 2 bases and 7 bases respectively, with 16 bases between them. DNA of the CDR3: TGTGCCAGCAGCTTCTCAGGGGTATGGTGGGAGCAGTACTTC. Protein sequence: CASSFSGVWWEQYF.

This clonotype has at least ten counts. The chain is built from TRBV28 and TRBJ2-2; 10 positions agree with TRBD2. The CDR3 covers 19 residues. The germline V gene encodes CDR1 MDHEN and CDR2 SYDVKM. The junction had 13 bases not matched to a gene; V was cut back by 3 bases and J by 3 bases. The CDR3: CASSFGGASGSIDTGELFF. In DNA, the CDR3 is TGTGCCAGCAGTTTTGGCGGTGCTAGCGGGAGCATTGACACCGGGGAGCTGTTTTTT.

V is TRBV7-9 and J is TRBJ2-5; D not certain. In germline, CDR1 is SEHNR, CDR2 FQNEAQ (reference sequence). The CDR3 contains 16 residues. V was trimmed by 5 bases and J by 5 bases, leaving 21 bases between them. The CDR3, as DNA: TGTGCCAGCAGCCCTCGGACGGTTCCCTATGGGGAGACCCAGTACTTC. Its translation is CASSPRTVPYGETQYF.

In this sample, this clonotype turned up many times. The chain couples TRBV28 to TRBJ1-2, with D hard to call. Germline-derived CDR1 and CDR2 are MDHEN and SYDVKM. V lost 3 bases, J lost 3 bases, and 8 bases lay in between. This CDR3 is 13 amino acids long. The CDR3 loop reads CASSFSRHYGYTF. As DNA, the CDR3 is TGTGCCAGCAGTTTCTCCAGACACTATGGCTACACCTTC.

A few counts support this clonotype. The chain employs TRBV2 and TRBJ2-3, with D hard to call. This CDR3 comprises 10 residues. Trimming took off 5 bases at V and 7 bases at J, with 4 bases between the two ends. From germline, CDR1 is SNHLY and CDR2 FYNNEI. The CDR3 here is CASSNYTQYF. The CDR3 DNA sequence: TGTGCCAGCAGTAACTATACGCAGTATTTT.

This clonotype has a count of ten or more. V usage is TRBV2 and J usage is TRBJ2-1; 11 bases fit TRBD2. The CDR3 is 14 amino acids. J gave up 3 bases and V 7 bases, and 2 bases lay outside the gene matches. From germline, CDR1 is SNHLY and CDR2 FYNNEI. The CDR3 DNA is TGTGCCAGCAAACTAGCGGGAGACTACAATGAGCAGTTCTTC. It codes for CASKLAGDYNEQFF. Full variable domain (outside the CDR3, taken from reference TRBV2 and TRBJ2-1): EPEVTQTPSHQVTQMGQEVILRCVPISNHLYFYWYRQILGQKVEFLVSFYNNEISEKSEIFDDQFSVERPDGSNFTLKIRSTKLEDSAMYFCASKLAGDYNEQFFGPGTRLTVL.

The chain is built from TRBV20-1 and TRBJ1-1; 10 nucleotides align to TRBD1. This CDR3 region has 14 residues. Germline assignment: CDR1 DFQATT and CDR2 SNEGSKA (reference sequence). The junction had 2 bases not matched to a gene; V was cut back by 2 bases and J by 2 bases. CDR3 nucleotide sequence: TGCAGTGCTAGACGGGACAGGGGAAACACTGAAGCTTTCTTT. Translating gives CSARRDRGNTEAFF.

This clonotype was found many times. This chain links TRBV5-1 with TRBJ1-1; 7 nucleotides agree with TRBD1. The CDR3 is 14 amino acids. The V gene's germline CDR1 is SGHRS and CDR2 YFSETQ. V was pared by 6 bases and J by 2 bases, with 7 bases of the junction left unmatched. CDR3 in amino acids: CASTNSGGNTEAFF. The CDR3 DNA sequence: TGCGCCAGCACCAATTCAGGGGGAAACACTGAAGCTTTCTTT.

This clonotype came up many times. The chain joins TRBV28 to TRBJ1-3; D possibly corresponds to TRBD1 (5 bases). Trimming left V 3 bases short and J 4 bases short, with 10 bases between. The CDR3 is 14 residues long. The germline gives CDR1 MDHEN, CDR2 SYDVKM. DNA of the CDR3: TGTGCCAGCAGTTTTTCCGGGGCCGGAAACACCATATATTTT. Protein: CASSFSGAGNTIYF.

The chain uses TRBV19 and TRBJ2-6; D possibly corresponds to TRBD1 (6 bases). The length of the CDR3 is 15 residues. Trimming took 5 bases from V and 4 from J, leaving 12 bases between them. CDR1 and CDR2 from the germline V gene are LNHDA and SQIVND (reference sequence). Here the CDR3 reads CASSEQGSGANVLTF. CDR3 nucleotides: TGTGCCAGTAGTGAACAGGGATCCGGGGCCAACGTCCTGACTTTC.

The sample holds a few counts of this clonotype. The chain employs TRBV2 and TRBJ2-4; 7 bases line up with TRBD2. This CDR3 comprises 16 residues. Germline values: CDR1 SNHLY, CDR2 FYNNEI. V was clipped by 7 bases and J by 0 bases; unmatched bases: 9. The CDR3 region has the DNA TGTGCCAGCAACTCCGGAGCGGGATCAGCCAAAAACATTCAGTACTTC. Its protein product is CASNSGAGSAKNIQYF.

In this sample, this clonotype turned up many times. The genes are TRBV2 and TRBJ1-1; D remains ambiguous. This CDR3 spans 11 amino acids. With 7 bases removed from V and 2 bases from J, the gap between germline ends came to 5 bases. CDR1 is SNHLY and CDR2 is FYNNEI in the germline V gene. CDR3 region: CASIYNTEAFF. CDR3 nucleotides: TGTGCCAGCATATACAACACTGAAGCTTTCTTT.